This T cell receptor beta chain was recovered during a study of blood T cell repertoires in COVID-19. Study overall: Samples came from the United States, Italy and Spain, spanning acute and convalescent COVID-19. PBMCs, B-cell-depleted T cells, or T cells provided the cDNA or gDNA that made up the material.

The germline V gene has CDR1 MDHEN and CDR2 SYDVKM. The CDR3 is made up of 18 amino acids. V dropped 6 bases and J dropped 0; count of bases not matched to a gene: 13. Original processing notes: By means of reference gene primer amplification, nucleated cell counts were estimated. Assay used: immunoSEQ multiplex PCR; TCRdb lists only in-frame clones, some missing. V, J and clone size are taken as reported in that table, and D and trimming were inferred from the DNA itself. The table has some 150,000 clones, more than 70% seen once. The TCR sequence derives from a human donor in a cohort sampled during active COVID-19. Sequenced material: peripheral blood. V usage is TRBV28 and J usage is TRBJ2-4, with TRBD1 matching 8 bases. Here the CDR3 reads CASSLTGVVGRAKNIQYF. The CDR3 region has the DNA TGTGCCAGCAGCCTGACAGGGGTGGTGGGGCGAGCCAAAAACATTCAGTACTTC.